What follows are 17 T cell receptor beta chains derived from one specimen sequenced in a study of CD8+ T cells in alopecia areata. In each case, RNA was isolated and then reverse transcribed into cDNA as the sequencing template. Profiling relied on immunoSEQ multiplex PCR, and the TCRdb table lists in-frame clones only, not all of them. The sample shows approximately 150,000 clones, 45% to 60% of them seen only once. The material was CD4+ T cells sorted from blood, obtained at week 0. The receptors here all came from a human donor with alopecia areata.

DNA of the CDR3: TGCAGCGCGTCGTGGAATGAGCAGTTCTTC. This encodes CSASWNEQFF. The chain carries TRBV29-1 and TRBJ2-1, with D unclear. The CDR3 covers 10 residues. Germline assignment: CDR1 SQVTM and CDR2 ANQGSEA. V dropped 7 bases and J dropped 7 bases, with 8 bases sitting between them.

This clone was picked up one time. This chain uses TRBV28 with TRBJ1-1; TRBD1 agrees at 7 bases. Trimming removed 5 bases from V and 9 bases from J; junction bases left unmatched: 6. The germline V gene encodes CDR1 MDHEN and CDR2 SYDVKM. The CDR3 has 12 residues. The CDR3: CASSPPGQKAFF. For the CDR3, the DNA is TGTGCCAGCAGTCCCCCGGGACAGAAAGCTTTCTTT.

This chain connects TRBV18 to TRBJ2-7; D is uncertain. The germline V and J ends were trimmed by 5 bases and 1 base, with 12 bases remaining between them. The CDR3 contains 14 residues. The V gene's germline CDR1 is KGHSH and CDR2 LQKENI. The CDR3 nucleotides read TGTGCCAGCTCAGCTCCGGACCTATCCTACGAGCAGTACTTC. Translating gives CASSAPDLSYEQYF.

V is TRBV5-1 and J is TRBJ1-2; D gene uncertain. Looked up from germline, CDR1 is SGHRS and CDR2 is YFSETQ. V gave up 4 bases and J gave up 5 bases, with 9 bases separating them. This CDR3 has 12 residues. CDR3 amino acids: CASSPGVYGYTF. The CDR3, as DNA: TGCGCCAGCAGCCCCGGGGTTTATGGCTACACCTTC.

The chain combines TRBV29-1 with TRBJ2-6; no reliable D call. V lost 0 bases and J lost 0, with 9 bases in between. The CDR3 spans 16 residues. The germline V gene has CDR1 SQVTM and CDR2 ANQGSEA. The CDR3 reads CSVEDPRVSGANVLTF. In nucleotides, the CDR3 is TGCAGCGTTGAAGATCCGCGTGTCTCTGGGGCCAACGTCCTGACTTTC.

There are a few counts of this clone. This rearrangement joins TRBV6-6 to TRBJ2-5; 8 nucleotides agree with TRBD2. The V gene's germline CDR1 is MNHNY and CDR2 SVGAGI (reference sequence). With 7 bases clipped from V and 5 bases from J, the junction kept 6 bases outside the gene matches. The CDR3 loop spans 13 amino acids. The CDR3 sequence is CASTSPGGETQYF. As DNA, the CDR3 is TGTGCCAGCACCTCGCCGGGGGGGGAGACCCAGTACTTC.

This clone was seen a few times. V gene TRBV29-1 combines with J gene TRBJ2-6, with D unclear. The CDR3 is 13 amino acids. V shed 3 bases and J shed 3 bases, with 6 bases lying between them. Germline V gene sequence: CDR1 SQVTM, CDR2 ANQGSEA. The DNA of the CDR3 is TGCAGCGTTGATGTTGGTGGGGCCAACGTCCTGACTTTC. Its translation is CSVDVGGANVLTF.

This chain connects TRBV5-5 to TRBJ1-2, with D maybe TRBD1 (5 bases). CDR3 length: 16 amino acids. Trimming stripped 0 bases from V and 4 bases from J, with 16 bases between. Germline-derived CDR1 and CDR2 are SGHKS and YYEKEE (reference sequence). The CDR3 DNA is TGTGCCAGCAGCTTGGAGGCGGGCAGGGACCTCTATGGCTACACCTTC. It translates to CASSLEAGRDLYGYTF.

The V call is TRBV5-1, the J call TRBJ2-7; 7 nucleotides agree with TRBD2. CDR3 length equals 16 residues. Germline values: CDR1 SGHRS, CDR2 YFSETQ. V was clipped by 4 bases and J by 3 bases; unmatched bases: 13. As DNA, the CDR3 is TGCGCCAGCAGCCAAGATCTCGGACTAGAGGGCTACGAGCAGTACTTC. Encoded protein: CASSQDLGLEGYEQYF.

A single count supports this clone. The J gene is TRBJ2-7, the V gene TRBV30; TRBD2 agrees at 10 bases. CDR3 length: 14 amino acids. Germline V gene data show CDR1 as GTSNPN and CDR2 as SVGIG (reference sequence). The V and J ends lost 4 bases and 7 bases, in that order; junction bases with no gene match: 10. CDR3 sequence: CAWNDLAGDGEQYF. The DNA of the CDR3 is TGTGCCTGGAACGACCTAGCGGGAGATGGGGAGCAGTACTTC.

The V gene is TRBV30, the J gene TRBJ2-7; 14 bases match TRBD2. Per the germline V gene, CDR1 is GTSNPN and CDR2 is SVGIG (reference sequence). Trimming removed 4 bases from V and 6 bases from J; junction bases left unmatched: 8. This CDR3 is built from 15 residues. CDR3 region: CAWMKGLAGVSEQYF. The CDR3 DNA reads TGTGCCTGGATGAAGGGACTAGCGGGAGTAAGCGAGCAGTACTTC.

CDR3 nucleotides: TGCAGCGTTGAAGACCCCTTTGCGGGGGACTTGAATACGCAGTATTTT. Residues: CSVEDPFAGDLNTQYF. The chain joins TRBV29-1 to TRBJ2-3; TRBD2 aligns across 7 bases. The CDR3 has 16 amino acids. V trimming: 0 bases; J trimming: 7 bases; junction bases outside the gene matches: 13. Germline V CDR1 and CDR2: SQVTM, ANQGSEA.

The J gene is TRBJ1-3, the V gene TRBV7-2, with D tentatively TRBD1 (5 bases). V shed 5 bases and J shed 6 bases, with 14 bases lying between them. This CDR3 spans 14 amino acids. Germline CDR1 is SGHTA and CDR2 is FQGNSA. The CDR3: CASSPSSGQNTIYF. CDR3 nucleotide sequence: TGTGCCAGCAGCCCCAGCTCAGGGCAAAACACCATATATTTT.

The chain couples TRBV29-1 to TRBJ2-7; 12 bases map to TRBD1. Germline V CDR1 and CDR2: SQVTM, ANQGSEA. After removal of 4 bases from V and 5 bases from J, the junction contained 3 bases not matched to a gene. There are 13 residues in the CDR3. The CDR3 DNA reads TGCAGCGTTGTGGGACAGGGGGCTGACGAGCAGTACTTC. Amino acid sequence: CSVVGQGADEQYF.

This clone appeared a few times. J is TRBJ1-2 and V is TRBV6-1, with D uncertain. The CDR3 loop spans 12 amino acids. Germline V CDR1 and CDR2: MNHNS, SASEGT. Trimming shortened V by 3 bases and J by 8 bases, and 10 bases separated the two germline ends. The DNA of the CDR3 is TGTGCCAGCAGTGAGATTTCTAGGGGCTACACCTTC. Translating gives CASSEISRGYTF.

This clone has at least ten counts. In nucleotides, the CDR3 is TGTGCCAGCAGCTCCGTAGCGGGCTACCGCACAGATACGCAGTATTTT. Translated: CASSSVAGYRTDTQYF. The J gene is TRBJ2-3, the V gene TRBV5-6, with 7 bases fitting TRBD2. The length of the CDR3 is 16 residues. Per germline, CDR1 SGHDT and CDR2 YYEEEE. J lost 1 base, V lost 3 bases, and 8 bases had no gene match. The full variable domain, its missing parts supplied by reference TRBV5-6 and TRBJ2-3, is DAGVTQSPTHLIKTRGQQVTLRCSPKSGHDTVSWYQQALGQGPQFIFQYYEEEERQRGNFPDRFSGHQFPNYSSELNVNALLLGDSALYLCASSSVAGYRTDTQYFGPGTRLTVL.

The chain uses TRBV6-5 and TRBJ2-7; D gene ambiguous. This CDR3 has 15 amino acids. Germline assignment: CDR1 MNHEY and CDR2 SVGAGI. V lost 1 base and J lost 3, with 13 bases in between. CDR3: CASSYFPPYFYEQYF. In DNA, the CDR3 is TGTGCCAGCAGTTACTTTCCGCCATACTTCTACGAGCAGTACTTC.